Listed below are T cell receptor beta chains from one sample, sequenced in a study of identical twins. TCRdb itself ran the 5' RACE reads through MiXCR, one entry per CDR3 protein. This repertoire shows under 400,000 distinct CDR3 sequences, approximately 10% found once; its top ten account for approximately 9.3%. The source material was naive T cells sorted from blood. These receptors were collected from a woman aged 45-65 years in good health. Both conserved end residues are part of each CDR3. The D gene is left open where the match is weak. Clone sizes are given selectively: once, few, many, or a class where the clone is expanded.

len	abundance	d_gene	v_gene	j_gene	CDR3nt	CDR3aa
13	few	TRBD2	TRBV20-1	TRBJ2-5	TGCAGTGCTAGTTCCGGGAGGCACGAGACCCAGTACTTC	CSASSGRHETQYF
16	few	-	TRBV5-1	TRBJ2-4	TGCGCCAGCAGCCATTTAACCGGGACTTTAACAAACATTCAGTACTTC	CASSHLTGTLTNIQYF
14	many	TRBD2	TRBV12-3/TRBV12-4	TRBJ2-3	TGTGCCAGCAGTTTGGGGGGGTACACAGATACGCAGTATTTT	CASSLGGYTDTQYF
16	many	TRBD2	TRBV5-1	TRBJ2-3	TGCGCCAGCAGCTTGGAAGGGACTAGCGGACGAGATACGCAGTATTTT	CASSLEGTSGRDTQYF
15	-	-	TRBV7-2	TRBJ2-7	TGTGCCAGCAGCTTAGTGCCTGGCCCCGGGTACGAGCAGTACTTC	CASSLVPGPGYEQYF
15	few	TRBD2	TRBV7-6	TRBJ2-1	TGTGCCAGCAGCTTCCGGACTAGCGAGCACAATGAGCAGTTCTTC	CASSFRTSEHNEQFF
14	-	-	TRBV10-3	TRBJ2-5	TGTGCCATCAGTGCTTCGGGAGTAGGGGAGACCCAGTACTTC	CAISASGVGETQYF
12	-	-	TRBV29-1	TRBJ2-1	TGCAGCGTTGTGCCTAGCTCCAATGAGCAGTTCTTC	CSVVPSSNEQFF
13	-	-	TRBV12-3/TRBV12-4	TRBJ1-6	TGTGCCAGCACTATAAGAGGGGATTCACCCCTCCACTTT	CASTIRGDSPLHF
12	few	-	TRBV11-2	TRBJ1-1	TGTGCCAGCAGCTTCAGGGAGTTTGAAGCTTTCTTT	CASSFREFEAFF
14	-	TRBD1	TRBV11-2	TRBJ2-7	TGTGCCAGCAGCTTCGGACAGGGGGCATCCGAGCAGTACTTC	CASSFGQGASEQYF
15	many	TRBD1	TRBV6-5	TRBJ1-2	TGTGCCAGCAGTTACCAAGAAATGACAGGGGAAGGCTACACCTTC	CASSYQEMTGEGYTF
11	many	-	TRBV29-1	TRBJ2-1	TGCAGCGTCGAGCGAGGGAATGAGCAGTTCTTC	CSVERGNEQFF
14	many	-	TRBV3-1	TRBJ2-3	TGTGCCAGCAGCCGCAGACTGAGCACAGATACGCAGTATTTT	CASSRRLSTDTQYF
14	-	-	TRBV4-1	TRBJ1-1	TGCGCCAGCAGCCAAACCTGGCGGCCCCCGGGGCTAGACTTT	CASSQTWRPPGLDF
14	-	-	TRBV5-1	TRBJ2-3	TGCGCCAGCTCCTTAGGGGACCCCACAGATACGCAGTATTTT	CASSLGDPTDTQYF
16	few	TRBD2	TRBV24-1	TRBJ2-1	TGTGCCACCAGTGATTTATCGACTAGCGGGAGCGATGAGCAGTTCTTC	CATSDLSTSGSDEQFF
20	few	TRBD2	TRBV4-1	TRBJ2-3	TGCGCCAGCAGCCAAGAGCCTATCAGCGGGAGGGCCTTTGAGACAGATACGCAGTATTTT	CASSQEPISGRAFETDTQYF
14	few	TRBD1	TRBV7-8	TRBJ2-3	TGTGCCAGCAGCTTCGGGACAGGGGCTCTAGTGCAGTATTTT	CASSFGTGALVQYF
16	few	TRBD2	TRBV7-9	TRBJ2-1	TGTGCCAGCAGCGCTACCGGGACTAGCGGGAGCGATGAGCAGTTCTTC	CASSATGTSGSDEQFF
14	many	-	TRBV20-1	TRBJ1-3	TGCAGTGCTAGAGATACAGGCTCTGGAAACACCATATATTTT	CSARDTGSGNTIYF
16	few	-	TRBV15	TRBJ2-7	TGTGCCACCAGCAGACCGACAGCGCTGAGCTCCTACGAGCAGTACTTC	CATSRPTALSSYEQYF